This T cell receptor beta chain was obtained from a study of T-cell reconstitution after alpha-beta-depleted transplantation in children. Study-level results: Newly produced T cells mostly accounted for T-cell counts and diversity one year post-transplant. TCRbeta diversity was high at day 60 in some patients (a result of surviving recipient T cells and thymic progenitors). As was reported, about two months after transplant, alpha-beta T cells came from several hundred expanded graft clones.

This clonotype was detected only a few times. Antigen: not known. Unique molecular identifiers were used in preparing the TCRbeta library. TCRdb fed the PCR reads into MiXCR, producing one record per CDR3 protein. The sample has some 290,000 distinct CDR3 sequences; 20% to 30% are singletons. The germline V and J ends were trimmed by 10 bases and 0 bases, with 16 bases remaining between them. Germline V gives CDR1 SGHAT, CDR2 FQNNGV. This CDR3 comprises 14 residues. The sample consisted of PBMCs, mostly from graft donor cells, taken 180 days after TCRalphabeta/CD19-depleted stem cell transplant. The TCR was taken from a male patient younger than 18 who had a stem cell transplant for acute lymphoblastic leukemia, so the T cells may come from the graft donor. The chain employs TRBV11-2 and TRBJ2-7, with TRBD1 as a possible D gene (6 bases). CDR3 nucleotide sequence: TGTGCCATCGCAATGACAGGTCGCTCCTACGAGCAGTACTTC. The encoded protein is CAIAMTGRSYEQYF.